The text below deals with one TCR beta chain. This entry belongs to a study of T cell responses to AZD1222 COVID-19 vaccine. Method: immunoSEQ multiplex PCR; TCRdb's copy keeps in-frame clones and lacks some. In the table there are 150,000 to 200,000 clones, 80% to 95% of which are singletons. V lost 3 bases to trimming and J lost 12 bases; unmatched junction nucleotides: 5. Per the germline V gene, CDR1 is DFQATT and CDR2 is SNEGSKA (reference sequence). The CDR3 spans 11 residues. V is TRBV20-1 and J is TRBJ2-1, with 7 bases lining up with TRBD2. The receptor comes from an adult who received the AZD1222 COVID-19 vaccine. The sequenced sample was peripheral blood, obtained 28 days after the second AZD1222 dose. The DNA for the CDR3 is TGCAGTGCTAGCGCGGGAGAGGGGCAGTTCTTC. Its protein is CSASAGEGQFF.